This record covers a single T cell receptor beta chain. The sample belongs to a study of blood T cell repertoires in COVID-19. The V gene's germline CDR1 is SGDLS and CDR2 YYNGEE. This CDR3 spans 15 amino acids. J lost 2 bases, V lost 4 bases, and 9 bases had no gene match. The table came from immunoSEQ multiplex PCR; TCRdb's copy has only in-frame clones and leaves some out. The table has about 120,000 clones, nearly 90% seen once. V and J are TRBV9 and TRBJ2-7, with 7 bases lining up with TRBD1. The sequenced material came from peripheral blood. This clonotype was obtained from a woman aged 60-70 years with COVID-19, enrolled during active disease. In nucleotides, the CDR3 is TGTGCCAGCAGCCCGAGGGCCGGGACAGCCTACGAGCAGTACTTC. As protein: CASSPRAGTAYEQYF. The full variable domain, completed using reference TRBV9 and TRBJ2-7, is DSGVTQTPKHLITATGQRVTLRCSPRSGDLSVYWYQQSLDQGLQFLIQYYNGEERAKGNILERFSAQQFPDLHSELNLSSLELGDSALYFCASSPRAGTAYEQYFGPGTRLTVT.